This entry features one T cell receptor (beta chain) sequence. The CDR3 has 14 residues. Per the germline V gene, CDR1 is LNHDA and CDR2 is SQIVND (reference sequence). Trimming shortened V by 3 bases and J by 2 bases, and 10 bases separated the two germline ends. The sample belongs to a study of cytomegalovirus exposure and HLA in healthy donors. The PCR ran on 60 Vbeta and 13 Jbeta primers. Method: immunoSEQ multiplex PCR; TCRdb's copy keeps in-frame clones and lacks some. The specimen's table records just over 150,000 clones. Sequenced sample: PBMCs. The rearrangement uses TRBV19 and TRBJ1-1, with D perhaps TRBD1 (5 bases). This TCR was sampled from an older woman in good health and CMV-seronegative. CDR3 protein: CASSITDTNTEAFF. CDR3 nucleotides: TGTGCCAGTAGTATCACGGACACCAACACTGAAGCTTTCTTT.